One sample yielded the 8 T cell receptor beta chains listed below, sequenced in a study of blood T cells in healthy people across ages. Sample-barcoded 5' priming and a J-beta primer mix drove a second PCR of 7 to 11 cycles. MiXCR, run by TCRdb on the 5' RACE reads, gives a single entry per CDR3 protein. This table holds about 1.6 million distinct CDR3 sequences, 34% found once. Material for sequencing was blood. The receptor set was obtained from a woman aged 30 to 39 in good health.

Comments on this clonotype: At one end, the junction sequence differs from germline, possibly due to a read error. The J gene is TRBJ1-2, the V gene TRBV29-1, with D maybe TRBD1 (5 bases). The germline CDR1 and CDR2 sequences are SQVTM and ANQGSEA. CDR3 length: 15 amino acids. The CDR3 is CSAEDRGRGAYGYTF. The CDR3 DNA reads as TGCAGCGCTGAAGATCGGGGGAGGGGAGCCTATGGCTACACCTTC.

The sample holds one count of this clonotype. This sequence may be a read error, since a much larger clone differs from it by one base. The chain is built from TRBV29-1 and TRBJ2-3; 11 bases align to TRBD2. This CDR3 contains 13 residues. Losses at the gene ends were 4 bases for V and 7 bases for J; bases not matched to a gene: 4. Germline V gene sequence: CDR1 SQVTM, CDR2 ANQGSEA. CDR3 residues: CSVGLAGRNTQYF. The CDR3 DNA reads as TGCAGCGTTGGACTAGCGGGGAGGAATACGCAGTATTTT.

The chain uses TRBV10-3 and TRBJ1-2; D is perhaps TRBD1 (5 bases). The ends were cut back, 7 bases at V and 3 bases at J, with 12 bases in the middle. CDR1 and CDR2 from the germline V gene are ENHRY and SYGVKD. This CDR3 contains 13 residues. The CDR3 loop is CAIMGTRHYGYTF. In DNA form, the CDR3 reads TGTGCCATCATGGGGACCAGGCACTATGGCTACACCTTC.

CDR3 sequence: CASSKDLYEQYF. CDR3 DNA: TGCGCCAGCAGCAAAGACCTCTACGAGCAGTACTTC. The chain employs TRBV5-1 and TRBJ2-7; D is unresolved. Trimming removed 4 bases from V and 3 bases from J, with 8 bases in between. CDR3 size: 12 residues. Germline CDR1 reads SGHRS; CDR2 reads YFSETQ.

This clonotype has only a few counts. This CDR3 is CASSLDFSDTQYF. The CDR3 region has the DNA TGCGCCAGCAGCTTGGACTTTTCAGATACGCAGTATTTT. V gene TRBV5-1 combines with J gene TRBJ2-3; D is unclear. The CDR3 has 13 residues. Germline lookup yields CDR1 SGHRS and CDR2 YFSETQ. V lost 0 bases and J lost 4, with 6 bases in between.

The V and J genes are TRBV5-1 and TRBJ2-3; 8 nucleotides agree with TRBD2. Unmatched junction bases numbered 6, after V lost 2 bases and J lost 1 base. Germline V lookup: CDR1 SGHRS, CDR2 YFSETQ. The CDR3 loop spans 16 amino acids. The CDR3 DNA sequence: TGCGCCAGCAGCTTTTCTGGGACTAGAGGCACAGATACGCAGTATTTT. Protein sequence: CASSFSGTRGTDTQYF.

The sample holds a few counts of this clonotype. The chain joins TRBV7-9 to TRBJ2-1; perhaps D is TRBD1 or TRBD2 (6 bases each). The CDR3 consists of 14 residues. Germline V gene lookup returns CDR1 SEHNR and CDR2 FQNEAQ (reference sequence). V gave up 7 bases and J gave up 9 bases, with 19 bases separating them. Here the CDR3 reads CASTQLGGGGEQFF. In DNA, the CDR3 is TGTGCCAGCACACAGTTGGGTGGAGGGGGTGAGCAGTTCTTC.

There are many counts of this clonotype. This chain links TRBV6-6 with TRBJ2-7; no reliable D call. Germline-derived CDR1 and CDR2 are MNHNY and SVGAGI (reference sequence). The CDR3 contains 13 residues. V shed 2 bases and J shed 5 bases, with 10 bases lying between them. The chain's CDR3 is CASSYGVSHEQYF. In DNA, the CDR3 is TGTGCCAGCAGTTACGGGGTATCCCACGAGCAGTACTTC.